The 24 T cell receptor beta chains in this list originate from one sample, sequenced in a study of blood T cells in healthy people across ages (dated by TCRdb to 2013 to 2016). To prepare the library, 5' RACE was applied. The sequencer was an Illumina HiSeq 2500. A second PCR of roughly 7 to 12 cycles was run with a J-beta primer mix and a sample-barcoded 5' primer. Using fastp at Q25 and MiXCR, TCRdb reprocessed the public reads and kept productive beta chains. Entries are consolidated by CDR3 protein sequence, retaining the most common genes and DNA. Present in this sample are 700,000 to 950,000 distinct CDR3 sequences, around 46% of which were seen just once. The top ten clones comprise approximately 22% of the sample. Sample: blood. The receptors derive from a woman in her sixties or seventies in good health.

The genes are TRBV29-1 and TRBJ2-4; tentative D call: TRBD1 (5 bases). The better agreement between TRBJ2-7 and the DNA end casts doubt on the J call. CDR1 and CDR2 from the germline V gene are SQVTM and ANQGSEA. The CDR3 totals 15 residues. CDR3 protein: CSVGPLDKKAHEQYF. For the CDR3, the DNA is TGCAGCGTTGGGCCTCTGGACAAGAAAGCCCACGAGCAGTACTTC.

V is TRBV7-7 and J is TRBJ1-1, with TRBD1 matching over 8 bases. CDR1 and CDR2 (germline): SSHAT, FNYEAQ (reference sequence). Trimming removed 4 bases from V and 7 bases from J; junction bases left unmatched: 5. This CDR3 region has 13 residues. CDR3 sequence reads: CASSSRTGFEAFF. The DNA of the CDR3 is TGTGCCAGCAGCTCGAGGACAGGGTTTGAAGCTTTCTTT.

This clonotype turned up a few times. V and J are TRBV19 and TRBJ2-1, with 11 bases that match TRBD2. The CDR3 is 14 residues long. V shed 10 bases, J shed 4 bases, and the junction held 6 bases outside the gene matches. The germline V gene has CDR1 LNHDA and CDR2 SQIVND (reference sequence). The CDR3 is CATSLAGAYNEQFF. DNA for the CDR3: TGTGCCACCTCACTAGCGGGAGCATACAATGAGCAGTTCTTC.

The rearrangement uses TRBV2 and TRBJ2-2; D remains ambiguous. The CDR3 is 13 amino acids. Germline V gene data show CDR1 as SNHLY and CDR2 as FYNNEI. V dropped 7 bases and J dropped 6 bases, with 12 bases sitting between them. The CDR3 loop is CASTRTVAGELFF. The CDR3 nucleotides read TGTGCCAGCACCCGCACGGTGGCCGGGGAGCTGTTTTTT. Variable domain in full (rest from reference TRBV2 and TRBJ2-2): EPEVTQTPSHQVTQMGQEVILRCVPISNHLYFYWYRQILGQKVEFLVSFYNNEISEKSEIFDDQFSVERPDGSNFTLKIRSTKLEDSAMYFCASTRTVAGELFFGEGSRLTVL.

The chain is built from TRBV19 and TRBJ2-1, with TRBD2 matching over 11 bases. The CDR3 extends over 12 amino acids. From germline, CDR1 is LNHDA and CDR2 SQIVND (reference sequence). Written as DNA, the CDR3 is TGTGCTTCTAGCGGGGGGCACTATGAGCAGTTCTTC. Encoded protein: CASSGGHYEQFF.

Turning to this clonotype: A much larger clone lies one base from this, so it may be a read error. The chain uses TRBV24-1 and TRBJ2-1, with D perhaps given as TRBD1 or TRBD2 (5 bases each). This CDR3 has 16 amino acids. The germline gives CDR1 KGHDR, CDR2 SFDVKD. V gave up 9 bases and J gave up 6 bases, with 23 bases separating them. The CDR3 nucleotides read TGTGCCACCTCTAACTCGGGGCAGGGAACCTGCAATGAGCAGTTCTTC. Encoded protein: CATSNSGQGTCNEQFF.

This clonotype was counted only a few times. The V call is TRBV12-3 or TRBV12-4, the J call TRBJ2-1; D gene uncertain. The CDR3 has 13 amino acids. V lost 4 bases and J 10 bases, leaving 14 bases between the germline ends. Written as DNA, the CDR3 is TGTGCCAGCAGTTCGAGGTGGGAAGGGGAGCAGTTCTTC. This encodes CASSSRWEGEQFF.

Only a few counts were recorded for this clonotype. V gene TRBV9 combines with J gene TRBJ2-2, with D possibly called TRBD1 or TRBD2 (5 bases each). With 0 bases removed from V and 2 bases from J, the gap between germline ends came to 17 bases. Germline V lookup: CDR1 SGDLS, CDR2 YYNGEE. The CDR3 has 18 amino acids. Here the CDR3 reads CASSVVPGTLLNTGELFF. CDR3 DNA: TGTGCCAGCAGCGTAGTCCCGGGGACCCTTTTAAACACCGGGGAGCTGTTTTTT.

This clonotype occurred a few times. The genes are TRBV4-3 and TRBJ2-5; TRBD2 aligns across 7 bases. V shed 4 bases, J shed 5 bases, and the junction held 7 bases outside the gene matches. The germline V gene has CDR1 LGHNA and CDR2 YSLEER. This CDR3 has 14 residues. Here the CDR3 DNA reads TGCGCCAGCAGCCTTGGGCGGGAGTCGGAGACCCAGTACTTC. Translating it yields CASSLGRESETQYF.

The V call is TRBV7-9, the J call TRBJ2-7; 7 positions agree with TRBD2. Looked up from germline, CDR1 is SEHNR and CDR2 is FQNEAQ (reference sequence). Trimming at V came to 5 bases and at J to 2 bases, leaving 9 bases not matched to a gene. The CDR3 spans 15 residues. CDR3 sequence reads: CASSHSGWAAYEQYF. The CDR3 DNA sequence: TGTGCCAGCAGCCATAGCGGGTGGGCAGCCTACGAGCAGTACTTC.

V and J are TRBV20-1 and TRBJ1-1, with D possibly being TRBD1 (5 bases). The germline gives CDR1 DFQATT, CDR2 SNEGSKA (reference sequence). V was clipped by 4 bases and J by 5 bases, with 14 bases between them. The CDR3 loop spans 13 amino acids. CDR3 sequence: CSATIAGGTEAFF. CDR3 coding DNA: TGCAGTGCTACCATAGCGGGGGGTACTGAAGCTTTCTTT.

The chain combines TRBV3-1 with TRBJ1-4; D gene ambiguous. The CDR3 length is 14 residues. The V gene lost 5 bases and the J gene lost 10 bases, with 17 bases spanning the gap. Germline V CDR1 and CDR2: LGHDT, YNNKEL (reference sequence). The CDR3: CASSARHRERKLFF. CDR3 bases: TGTGCCAGCAGCGCCCGACATCGGGAACGAAAACTGTTTTTT. Combining the CDR3 with reference TRBV3-1 and TRBJ1-4 gives the whole variable domain DTAVSQTPKYLVTQMGNDKSIKCEQNLGHDTMYWYKQDSKKFLKIMFSYNNKELIINETVPNRFSPKSPDKAHLNLHINSLELGDSAVYFCASSARHRERKLFFGSGTQLSVL.

The chain employs TRBV20-1 and TRBJ2-7; TRBD1 matches 7 bases. This CDR3 region has 17 residues. Germline V gene sequence: CDR1 DFQATT, CDR2 SNEGSKA (reference sequence). V gave up 5 bases and J gave up 7 bases; unmatched junction bases: 23. In DNA form, the CDR3 reads TGCAGTGCTTCCAATACCGTCACAGGGGACGCGATATCTGAGCAGTACTTC. As protein: CSASNTVTGDAISEQYF.

This clonotype was seen a handful of times. V and J are TRBV25-1 and TRBJ1-4; D is uncertain. This CDR3 comprises 11 residues. Germline values: CDR1 MGHDK, CDR2 SYGVNS. The V end lost 7 bases, the J end lost 6 bases, and 6 bases lay between the germline ends. CDR3 sequence (DNA): TGTGCCAGCAAGTCGGATGAAAAACTGTTTTTT. It translates to CASKSDEKLFF.

The CDR3 bases are TGTGCCAGCAGCCAGGAGGGACGGGGGTACCACGAGCAGTACTTC. Translated, it gives CASSQEGRGYHEQYF. V usage is TRBV5-5 and J usage is TRBJ2-7; a possible D gene is TRBD2 (6 bases). The CDR3 runs to 15 residues. The germline V and J ends were trimmed by 4 bases and 5 bases, with 19 bases remaining between them. From germline, CDR1 is SGHKS and CDR2 YYEKEE (reference sequence).

The chain uses TRBV3-1 and TRBJ2-1; possible D gene TRBD1, 5 bases. CDR3 length equals 15 residues. V was pared by 0 bases and J by 9 bases, with 15 bases between. From germline, CDR1 is LGHDT and CDR2 YNNKEL (reference sequence). CDR3 amino acids: CASSQDPQASSEQFF. Here the CDR3 DNA reads TGTGCCAGCAGCCAAGATCCACAGGCGAGCAGTGAGCAGTTCTTC.

Concerning this clonotype itself: One junction end does not reproduce the germline sequence, and a read error may be involved. This chain connects TRBV6-6 to TRBJ2-1, with 10 bases lining up with TRBD2. The germline gives CDR1 MNHNY, CDR2 SVGAGI (reference sequence). CDR3 length equals 16 residues. The CDR3 nucleotides read TGTGCCAGCAGTTACCCTAGCGGGAGCTCCTACAATGAGCGGTACTTC. Encoded protein: CASSYPSGSSYNERYF.

The chain recombines TRBV7-2 with TRBJ2-7; TRBD2 might be the D (5 bases). Germline assignment: CDR1 SGHTA and CDR2 FQGNSA. Trimming removed 5 bases from V and 2 bases from J, with 22 bases in between. The CDR3 consists of 17 residues. CDR3 in DNA: TGTGCCAGCAGCGACGGACTCCTTCTTTTGGGCACCTACGAGCAGTACTTC. Protein sequence: CASSDGLLLLGTYEQYF.

V usage is TRBV7-9 and J usage is TRBJ2-1, with D maybe TRBD2 (6 bases). The DNA matches TRBJ2-7 better at its end, which makes the J call doubtful. The germline V gene has CDR1 SEHNR and CDR2 FQNEAQ (reference sequence). The CDR3 consists of 13 residues. The DNA of the CDR3 is TGTGCCAGCATGGAGGGAGTTCGGAATGAGCAGTACTTC. This encodes CASMEGVRNEQYF.

The table lists this clonotype with a few counts. CDR3 amino acids: CSATQQGFGEQFF. The CDR3 region has the DNA TGCAGTGCTACTCAACAGGGCTTCGGTGAGCAGTTCTTC. V is TRBV20-1 and J is TRBJ2-1; possible D gene TRBD1, 6 bases. CDR1 and CDR2 (germline): DFQATT, SNEGSKA (reference sequence). This CDR3 contains 13 residues. V shed 4 bases and J shed 9 bases, with 16 bases lying between them.

The table lists this clonotype with a count of one. This chain joins TRBV20-1 and TRBJ2-4; TRBD1 is a possible D gene (5 bases). From germline, CDR1 is DFQATT and CDR2 SNEGSKA (reference sequence). The CDR3 loop spans 13 amino acids. V shed 6 bases and J shed 13 bases, with 22 bases lying between them. The CDR3 region has the DNA TGCAGTGCCGGCAAACAGGAGACTTACGGGCAGTACTTC. This codes for CSAGKQETYGQYF.

This chain joins TRBV27 and TRBJ1-1; possible D gene TRBD1, 5 bases. The germline gives CDR1 MNHEY, CDR2 SMNVEV (reference sequence). The CDR3 runs to 15 residues. V was cut by 5 bases and J by 5 bases, with 18 bases left in between. The CDR3 DNA is TGTGCCAGCAGTCCCCAGACAGTTTACGGGACTGAAGCTTTCTTT. Amino acids: CASSPQTVYGTEAFF.

This clonotype turned up a few times. The gene calls are TRBV7-2 and TRBJ2-1, with 12 bases lining up with TRBD2. V shed 1 base, J shed 15 bases, and the junction held 10 bases outside the gene matches. Germline V lookup: CDR1 SGHTA, CDR2 FQGNSA. This CDR3 region has 15 residues. CDR3 residues: CASSLVGPSGGAWFF. The CDR3 DNA follows: TGTGCCAGCAGCTTAGTTGGGCCTAGCGGGGGGGCCTGGTTCTTC.

The CDR3 bases are TGTGCCAGCAGCTGGACGGGGGGGCATCAGTCCAATGAGCAGTTCTTC. Protein: CASSWTGGHQSNEQFF. The chain has TRBV5-6 and TRBJ2-1; 8 positions match TRBD2. The CDR3 covers 16 residues. Germline trimming cut 3 bases from V and 6 bases from J; bases unmatched to any gene: 11. The V gene's germline CDR1 is SGHDT and CDR2 YYEEEE.